A single sample gave rise to the 23 T cell receptor beta chains below, sequenced in a study of blood T cell repertoires in COVID-19. The method was immunoSEQ multiplex PCR; TCRdb's version includes in-frame clones alone and lacks a portion of them. The sample contains approximately 170,000 clones, roughly nine tenths of which appear only once. Sample: peripheral blood. These receptor sequences come from a woman aged 70 to 79 with acute or convalescent COVID-19.

The chain uses TRBV2 and TRBJ1-4; 8 bases line up with TRBD1. The V gene end was trimmed by 6 bases and the J gene end by 7 bases; junction bases not matched to a gene: 10. The CDR3 has 15 amino acids. The germline gives CDR1 SNHLY, CDR2 FYNNEI. CDR3 in amino acids: CASSEYRGGSEKLFF. Here the CDR3 DNA reads TGTGCCAGCAGCGAATACAGGGGGGGTAGTGAAAAACTGTTTTTT.

The J gene is TRBJ1-3, the V gene TRBV5-4; D uncertain. Germline-derived CDR1 and CDR2 are SGHNT and YYREEE (reference sequence). This CDR3 spans 15 amino acids. Trimming left V 4 bases short and J 0 bases short, with 11 bases between. The CDR3 loop reads CASSPGEVSGNTIYF. CDR3 nucleotides: TGTGCCAGCAGCCCCGGAGAGGTCTCTGGAAACACCATATATTTT.

The V and J genes are TRBV4-1 and TRBJ2-7; 9 nucleotides align to TRBD1. J was trimmed by 4 bases and V by 3 bases; bases with no gene match: 7. The CDR3 runs to 15 residues. Germline assignment: CDR1 MGHRA and CDR2 YSYEKL. CDR3 loop: CASSHLTGGGYEQYF. CDR3 DNA sequence: TGCGCCAGCAGCCACCTGACAGGGGGAGGGTACGAGCAGTACTTC.

The chain carries TRBV19 and TRBJ2-5; 7 nucleotides agree with TRBD2. Trimming removed 4 bases from V and 2 bases from J; junction bases left unmatched: 1. CDR1 is LNHDA and CDR2 is SQIVND in the germline V gene (reference sequence). CDR3 size: 13 residues. The CDR3 region has the DNA TGTGCCAGTAGTAAGCGGGGACAAGAGACCCAGTACTTC. As protein: CASSKRGQETQYF.

This chain's CDR3 is CASSDRGGAIEAFF. CDR3 nucleotide sequence: TGTGCCAGCAGTGACCGCGGGGGCGCGATTGAAGCTTTCTTT. The chain combines TRBV2 with TRBJ1-1; TRBD1 might be the D (6 bases). The ends were cut back, 3 bases at V and 7 bases at J, with 15 bases in the middle. The germline gives CDR1 SNHLY, CDR2 FYNNEI. The CDR3 runs 14 residues. Drawing the rest from reference TRBV2 and TRBJ1-1, the complete variable domain is EPEVTQTPSHQVTQMGQEVILRCVPISNHLYFYWYRQILGQKVEFLVSFYNNEISEKSEIFDDQFSVERPDGSNFTLKIRSTKLEDSAMYFCASSDRGGAIEAFFGQGTRLTVV.

CDR3 protein: CSAKGGLEQFF. CDR3 bases: TGCAGTGCCAAGGGGGGGCTAGAGCAGTTCTTC. V gene TRBV20-1 combines with J gene TRBJ2-1, with D perhaps TRBD2 (7 bases). Germline V gene sequence: CDR1 DFQATT, CDR2 SNEGSKA (reference sequence). Trimming stripped 6 bases from V and 10 bases from J, with 13 bases between. The CDR3 runs to 11 residues.

V is TRBV24-1 and J is TRBJ2-5; perhaps TRBD1 as D (6 bases). This CDR3 has 15 amino acids. The germline V gene has CDR1 KGHDR and CDR2 SFDVKD. Trimming took 1 base from V and 5 from J, leaving 13 bases between them. The CDR3 is CATSDFEGVVETQYF. The CDR3 DNA is TGTGCCACCAGTGATTTCGAGGGGGTGGTGGAGACCCAGTACTTC.

This sequence joins TRBV7-9 and TRBJ2-3; 9 bases fit TRBD2. This CDR3 has 15 residues. The germline V gene encodes CDR1 SEHNR and CDR2 FQNEAQ (reference sequence). V gave up 1 base and J gave up 1 base; unmatched junction bases: 0. The CDR3 coding sequence is TGTGCCAGCAGCTTAGGACTAGCGGGCACAGATACGCAGTATTTT. This encodes CASSLGLAGTDTQYF.

The rearrangement uses TRBV5-6 and TRBJ2-4, with 7 positions matching TRBD2. The CDR3 contains 16 residues. V was clipped by 4 bases and J by 6 bases; unmatched bases: 13. From germline, CDR1 is SGHDT and CDR2 YYEEEE. In DNA, the CDR3 is TGTGCCAGCAGCCCGCACGGGAGGCCGATTATAAACATTCAGTACTTC. This encodes CASSPHGRPIINIQYF. The full variable domain, completed using reference TRBV5-6 and TRBJ2-4, is DAGVTQSPTHLIKTRGQQVTLRCSPKSGHDTVSWYQQALGQGPQFIFQYYEEEERQRGNFPDRFSGHQFPNYSSELNVNALLLGDSALYLCASSPHGRPIINIQYFGAGTRLSVL.

This chain connects TRBV4-2 to TRBJ2-7; TRBD1 agrees at 9 bases. Trimming took 0 bases from V and 3 from J; bases not matched to a gene: 6. Germline CDR1 is LGHNA and CDR2 is YNFKEQ. The CDR3 spans 16 residues. The CDR3 nucleotides read TGTGCCAGCAGCCAAGAGGGTGGACAGGGGCACTACGAGCAGTACTTC. Protein: CASSQEGGQGHYEQYF.

The V call is TRBV7-3, the J call TRBJ2-1; tentative D call: TRBD2 (6 bases). Looked up from germline, CDR1 is SGHTA and CDR2 is FQGTGA. V was clipped by 4 bases and J by 0 bases, with 10 bases between them. The CDR3 contains 15 residues. CDR3 sequence: CASSSAGRSYNEQFF. The DNA of the CDR3 is TGTGCCAGCAGCTCAGCGGGCCGCTCCTACAATGAGCAGTTCTTC.

J is TRBJ1-1 and V is TRBV6-1; D remains ambiguous. Per germline, CDR1 MNHNS and CDR2 SASEGT. The CDR3 is 16 residues long. Trimming cost V 3 bases and J 0 bases, with 14 bases left between them. The CDR3 nucleotides are TGTGCCAGCAGTGATTCGGCAGGCTTCATGAACACTGAAGCTTTCTTT. It codes for CASSDSAGFMNTEAFF.

The V gene is TRBV5-1, the J gene TRBJ2-1, with 10 bases fitting TRBD2. V lost 3 bases, J lost 4 bases, and 7 bases stayed unmatched. From germline, CDR1 is SGHRS and CDR2 YFSETQ. This CDR3 contains 16 residues. CDR3 protein: CASSWQLAGSYNEQFF. Here the CDR3 DNA reads TGCGCCAGCAGCTGGCAACTAGCGGGGAGTTACAATGAGCAGTTCTTC.

V and J are TRBV9 and TRBJ1-2; weak D call: TRBD1 (5 bases). The CDR3 contains 16 residues. Germline V gene lookup returns CDR1 SGDLS and CDR2 YYNGEE. V gave up 3 bases and J gave up 4 bases, with 19 bases separating them. This CDR3 reads CASSAGSGPGGYGYTF. Here the CDR3 DNA reads TGTGCCAGCAGCGCTGGGTCCGGACCCGGGGGCTATGGCTACACCTTC. Variable domain in full (rest from reference TRBV9 and TRBJ1-2): DSGVTQTPKHLITATGQRVTLRCSPRSGDLSVYWYQQSLDQGLQFLIQYYNGEERAKGNILERFSAQQFPDLHSELNLSSLELGDSALYFCASSAGSGPGGYGYTFGSGTRLTVV.

The chain combines TRBV19 with TRBJ1-5; D call uncertain. Germline lookup yields CDR1 LNHDA and CDR2 SQIVND (reference sequence). The CDR3 runs 14 residues. Between the trimmed V and J ends, which lost 6 bases and 0 bases, there was a span of 9 bases. CDR3: CASRAEPSNQPQHF. The CDR3 DNA reads as TGTGCCAGTAGGGCCGAACCTAGCAATCAGCCCCAGCATTTT.

V usage is TRBV15 and J usage is TRBJ2-1; 10 bases match TRBD2. CDR3 length: 17 amino acids. Germline CDR1 LNHNV, CDR2 YYDKDF (reference sequence). V shed 4 bases, J shed 3 bases, and the junction held 9 bases outside the gene matches. CDR3 region: CATSTTILAGNYNEQFF. DNA of the CDR3: TGTGCCACCAGCACGACCATACTAGCGGGAAACTACAATGAGCAGTTCTTC.

V is TRBV18 and J is TRBJ2-7, with a possible D match to TRBD1 (6 bases). V was trimmed by 2 bases and J by 1 base, leaving 18 bases between them. The CDR3 totals 17 residues. CDR1 is KGHSH and CDR2 is LQKENI in the germline V gene. The CDR3 is CASSPKGSGDRSYEQYF. DNA for the CDR3: TGTGCCAGCTCACCAAAGGGCTCGGGCGACAGGTCCTACGAGCAGTACTTC.

V gene TRBV28 combines with J gene TRBJ2-7, with D uncertain. The CDR3 consists of 14 residues. Germline V lookup: CDR1 MDHEN, CDR2 SYDVKM. V was clipped by 6 bases and J by 1 base, with 13 bases between them. The CDR3 bases are TGTGCCAGCAGGGGCTTACTCCGATCCTACGAGCAGTACTTC. It codes for CASRGLLRSYEQYF. The whole variable domain, filled in from reference TRBV28 and TRBJ2-7, reads DVKVTQSSRYLVKRTGEKVFLECVQDMDHENMFWYRQDPGLGLRLIYFSYDVKMKEKGDIPEGYSVSREKKERFSLILESASTNQTSMYLCASRGLLRSYEQYFGPGTRLTVT.

This clone was observed a few times. CDR3 sequence: CASSVTGYLYGYTF. The CDR3 nucleotides are TGTGCCAGCAGCGTTACAGGATACCTCTATGGCTACACCTTC. The rearrangement uses TRBV9 and TRBJ1-2; D is perhaps TRBD1 (5 bases). This CDR3 spans 14 amino acids. Between the trimmed V and J ends, which lost 2 bases and 4 bases, there was a span of 12 bases. Germline V gene lookup returns CDR1 SGDLS and CDR2 YYNGEE. The whole variable domain, filled in from reference TRBV9 and TRBJ1-2, reads DSGVTQTPKHLITATGQRVTLRCSPRSGDLSVYWYQQSLDQGLQFLIQYYNGEERAKGNILERFSAQQFPDLHSELNLSSLELGDSALYFCASSVTGYLYGYTFGSGTRLTVV.

This sequence joins TRBV5-1 and TRBJ2-3; D may be TRBD2 (6 bases). The CDR3 loop spans 16 amino acids. V was trimmed by 1 base and J by 1 base, leaving 13 bases between them. CDR1 is SGHRS, CDR2 YFSETQ, per germline. The DNA for the CDR3 is TGCGCCAGCAGCTTGATCGGGGGAAGAGGCACAGATACGCAGTATTTT. Its translation is CASSLIGGRGTDTQYF. Complete variable domain (other parts from reference TRBV5-1 and TRBJ2-3): KAGVTQTPRYLIKTRGQQVTLSCSPISGHRSVSWYQQTPGQGLQFLFEYFSETQRNKGNFPGRFSGRQFSNSRSEMNVSTLELGDSALYLCASSLIGGRGTDTQYFGPGTRLTVL.

The chain couples TRBV7-9 to TRBJ2-3; D is perhaps TRBD1 (5 bases). V was shortened by 2 bases and J by 6 bases, with 9 bases between the two germline ends. The CDR3 is 13 residues long. CDR1 is SEHNR, CDR2 FQNEAQ, per germline (reference sequence). The CDR3 spells CASSLLSGDTQYF. As DNA, the CDR3 is TGTGCCAGCAGCTTACTCTCAGGGGATACGCAGTATTTT.

The chain has TRBV5-4 and TRBJ2-3; 12 bases fit TRBD2. This CDR3 has 18 residues. The germline V gene has CDR1 SGHNT and CDR2 YYREEE (reference sequence). V trimming: 4 bases; J trimming: 5 bases; junction bases outside the gene matches: 14. The CDR3, as DNA: TGTGCCAGCAGCGCTGCGCTAGCGGGGGGGATGGGGGTAGATACGCAGTATTTT. It is translated as CASSAALAGGMGVDTQYF.

The chain carries TRBV6-5 and TRBJ1-3, with TRBD1 as a possible D gene (6 bases). V gave up 5 bases and J gave up 0 bases, with 8 bases separating them. The V gene's germline CDR1 is MNHEY and CDR2 SVGAGI. This CDR3 contains 14 residues. In nucleotides, the CDR3 is TGTGCCAGCAGTAGGGACACCTCTGGAAACACCATATATTTT. Translating gives CASSRDTSGNTIYF.